This TCR beta chain was retrieved from a study of T cell responses to AZD1222 COVID-19 vaccine. Study results and limitations: Unmutated variant regions reportedly attract nearly half of all spike-specific TCRs.

Assay used: immunoSEQ multiplex PCR; TCRdb lists only in-frame clones, some missing. The sample holds some 80,000 clones, over 65% seen once. As regards this clone: Its matching antigen is unknown.

The CDR3 contains 11 residues. Trimming left V 4 bases short and J 8 bases short, with 6 bases between. Germline lookup yields CDR1 LNHDA and CDR2 SQIVND (reference sequence). The J gene is TRBJ2-1, the V gene TRBV19, with D unclear. This clonotype was obtained from an adult who received the MenACWY meningococcal vaccine as a control. This material consisted of peripheral blood, taken 28 days after the second dose of the MenACWY control vaccine. In DNA, the CDR3 is TGTGCCAGTAGTACGGTCTATGAGCAGTTCTTC. The encoded protein is CASSTVYEQFF.